This T cell receptor beta chain was captured in a study of metastatic and nonmetastatic thyroid tumors. The wider study: The comparison covered peripheral blood and tumor or nodule tissue in malignant and benign thyroid patients.

Every patient was untreated before thyroid surgery. This clone was detected ten times or more. Its antigen is as yet unknown. Study conclusions and caveats: Benign nodules reportedly had significantly lower TCR beta diversity than malignant thyroid tumors in blood and tumor.

Original analysis: The authors used CDR3 differences across clinicopathological groups to build a distant-metastasis classifier for papillary thyroid cancer. TCRdb redid the clone calls on the PCR reads using MiXCR. It is TCRdb's table, rather than the study itself, that gives the V and J calls and clone size. This repertoire shows some 33,000 clones, 14% to 15% found once; its top ten account for approximately 18%. This CDR3 spans 14 amino acids. Trimming pared 2 bases from V and 1 base from J, leaving 10 bases between. Germline assignment: CDR1 SGDLS and CDR2 YYNGEE. This receptor was identified in a male donor with papillary thyroid cancer or a benign thyroid nodule (not recorded which). Some clones in this sample may be carry-over from other donors' samples. The chain joins TRBV9 to TRBJ2-7; a possible D gene is TRBD2 (6 bases). Sequencing input: blood. The CDR3 DNA sequence: TGTGCCAGCAGCGTGGGGGGACGGTCCTACGAGCAGTACTTC. This translates into CASSVGGRSYEQYF.